This T cell receptor (beta chain) came from a study of T cell repertoires in cytomegalovirus infection. Study-wide results and limits: Accumulated public TCR beta family frequency recognized individuals carrying CMV together with the relevant HLA. In two of eight donors, the top clonotype was HLA-C-restricted CMV-specific.

TCRdb recomputed calls from the reads with MiXCR, one row per CDR3 protein. The sample holds about a million distinct CDR3 sequences, more than 25% seen once. This clonotype has a handful of counts. Its antigen remains unknown. Germline values: CDR1 SGHTA, CDR2 FQGTGA. The CDR3 has 17 amino acids. The ends lost 2 bases at V and 0 bases at J; junction bases unmatched: 6. The rearrangement joins TRBV7-3 to TRBJ2-2; TRBD1 agrees at 7 bases. The source was cultured CD8+ T cells from PBMCs, collected from culture after CMV antigen stimulation. This clonotype was sampled from a human donor in good health (CMV status not recorded). Some clones in this sample may be carry-over from other donors' samples. The CDR3 here is CASSLSGQDANTGELFF. DNA for the CDR3: TGTGCCAGCAGCTTATCCGGACAGGACGCGAACACCGGGGAGCTGTTTTTT.